Shown below are 20 T cell receptor beta chains from a single sample sequenced in a study of blood T cells in healthy people across ages. Through a sample-barcoded 5' primer and a J-beta primer mix, a second PCR was run for about 6 to 11 cycles. TCRdb re-called the 5' RACE reads through MiXCR, storing one row per CDR3 protein. The repertoire holds roughly 1.6 million distinct CDR3 sequences, roughly 32% seen once, with roughly 12% in the top ten. Material for sequencing was blood. These receptors originate from a woman in her twenties or thirties in good health.

This clonotype was detected a few times. The chain carries TRBV7-9 and TRBJ2-1; unclear D gene. Germline values: CDR1 SEHNR, CDR2 FQNEAQ (reference sequence). The CDR3 is 13 amino acids. V lost 0 bases and J 8 bases, leaving 8 bases between the germline ends. The CDR3: CASSLAQVYEQFF. Here the CDR3 DNA reads TGTGCCAGCAGCTTAGCCCAGGTTTATGAGCAGTTCTTC. The complete variable domain, with remaining parts taken from reference TRBV7-9 and TRBJ2-1, reads DTGVSQNPRHKITKRGQNVTFRCDPISEHNRLYWYRQTLGQGPEFLTYFQNEAQLEKSRLLSDRFSAERPKGSFSTLEIQRTEQGDSAMYLCASSLAQVYEQFFGPGTRLTVL.

In its sample, this clonotype was seen a few times. The gene calls are TRBV20-1 and TRBJ2-7; D uncertain. Germline values: CDR1 DFQATT, CDR2 SNEGSKA (reference sequence). The CDR3 is 12 amino acids. Trimming cost V 4 bases and J 2 bases, with 9 bases left between them. For the CDR3, the DNA is TGCAGTGCTACGGACGAGACCTACGAGCAGTACTTC. This codes for CSATDETYEQYF.

In its sample, this clonotype was seen once. A read error may produce the germline difference seen at one junction end. The chain combines TRBV15 with TRBJ2-6; 9 nucleotides align to TRBD1. The CDR3 length is 20 residues. The germline gives CDR1 LNHNV, CDR2 YYDKDF (reference sequence). CDR3 nucleotide sequence: TGTGCCACCAGCAGACAACGACCGGGACAGGGCCTATTGGGGGCCAACGTCCGGACTTTC. It encodes CATSRQRPGQGLLGANVRTF.

In this sample, this clonotype turned up a few times. This chain connects TRBV4-1 to TRBJ1-5, with a weak D call TRBD1 (6 bases). Trimming pared 3 bases from V and 5 bases from J, leaving 17 bases between. In germline, CDR1 is MGHRA, CDR2 YSYEKL. The CDR3 is 16 residues long. The CDR3 region is CASSHPGRGLYQPQHF. The CDR3 coding sequence is TGCGCCAGCAGCCACCCTGGCAGGGGCCTCTATCAGCCCCAGCATTTT.

The chain has TRBV29-1 and TRBJ1-2; D might be TRBD1 (5 bases). Trimming took 4 bases from V and 7 from J, leaving 13 bases between them. There are 12 residues in the CDR3. Germline lookup yields CDR1 SQVTM and CDR2 ANQGSEA. CDR3 DNA: TGCAGCGTTGTGGGGGGTTCAGGTGGCTACACCTTC. Amino acid sequence: CSVVGGSGGYTF.

The CDR3 region is CAISESREQYF. DNA for the CDR3: TGTGCCATCAGTGAGTCTAGAGAGCAGTACTTC. V gene TRBV10-3 combines with J gene TRBJ2-5; no firm D call. The CDR3 has 11 residues. Germline V CDR1 and CDR2: ENHRY, SYGVKD. With 0 bases removed from V and 11 bases from J, the gap between germline ends came to 7 bases.

The CDR3 protein is CSARQRHRDEQYF. The CDR3 DNA follows: TGCAGTGCTAGGCAGCGTCATAGGGACGAGCAGTACTTC. J is TRBJ2-7 and V is TRBV20-1; the D is unclear. The CDR3 length is 13 residues. V lost 3 bases and J 5 bases, leaving 14 bases between the germline ends. Per the germline V gene, CDR1 is DFQATT and CDR2 is SNEGSKA (reference sequence).

The chain recombines TRBV27 with TRBJ1-2, with 9 bases identical to TRBD1. The CDR3 covers 14 residues. The germline gives CDR1 MNHEY, CDR2 SMNVEV (reference sequence). V dropped 6 bases and J dropped 12; count of bases not matched to a gene: 14. This CDR3 reads CASRTTQGASGNTF. CDR3 DNA: TGTGCCAGCAGAACCACACAGGGGGCATCGGGCAACACCTTC.

The chain carries TRBV10-3 and TRBJ2-5, with D perhaps TRBD1 (6 bases). This CDR3 is 13 amino acids long. The V gene's germline CDR1 is ENHRY and CDR2 SYGVKD. Trimming cost V 10 bases and J 5 bases, with 17 bases left between them. The CDR3 DNA reads as TGTGCCAGTCTGGGGGCCTTGGGGGAGACCCAGTACTTC. This sequence encodes CASLGALGETQYF.

This chain joins TRBV20-1 and TRBJ1-5, with D perhaps matching TRBD1 (5 bases). CDR3 size: 15 residues. CDR1 and CDR2 (germline): DFQATT, SNEGSKA (reference sequence). The ends were cut back, 4 bases at V and 6 bases at J, with 19 bases in the middle. In nucleotides, the CDR3 is TGCAGTGCTAACCCGACAGCTAGAGGAGGTCAGCCCCAGCATTTT. Protein sequence: CSANPTARGGQPQHF.

This clonotype was recorded many times. The rearrangement uses TRBV10-1 and TRBJ2-7; 11 nucleotides align to TRBD1. CDR1 and CDR2 (germline): WNHNN, SYGVQD (reference sequence). V lost 6 bases to trimming and J lost 1 base; unmatched junction nucleotides: 5. CDR3 size: 15 residues. DNA for the CDR3: TGCGCCAGCAGCCAAGGGGACAGGGGGTCCTACGAGCAGTACTTC. Translation: CASSQGDRGSYEQYF.

The sample holds many counts of this clonotype. The V and J genes are TRBV29-1 and TRBJ2-1; D is unresolved. The germline gives CDR1 SQVTM, CDR2 ANQGSEA. Deletions cut 7 bases from V and 7 bases from J, with 11 bases between. The CDR3 spans 11 residues. For the CDR3, the DNA is TGCAGCGGGTCGGGCGGAAATGAGCAGTTCTTC. Amino acids: CSGSGGNEQFF.

The chain uses TRBV5-1 and TRBJ1-1, with a possible D match to TRBD1 (5 bases). The CDR3 runs to 15 residues. The germline CDR1 and CDR2 sequences are SGHRS and YFSETQ. The V end was cut by 4 bases, the J end by 7 bases, with 20 bases between. CDR3 sequence: CASSPAGVNGGEAFF. The CDR3 nucleotides are TGCGCCAGCAGCCCTGCTGGCGTAAATGGGGGTGAAGCTTTCTTT.

J is TRBJ2-3 and V is TRBV9; 7 nucleotides agree with TRBD2. The CDR3 runs to 17 residues. The J segment lost 3 bases and the V segment lost 0 bases, leaving 10 bases of the junction unmatched. Germline V gene lookup returns CDR1 SGDLS and CDR2 YYNGEE. The CDR3 bases are TGTGCCAGCAGCGTAGCTCGACTAGCCAGTGGAACAGATACGCAGTATTTT. Translated, it gives CASSVARLASGTDTQYF.

This clonotype appeared a few times. The V call is TRBV20-1, the J call TRBJ2-7; D not certain. V lost 4 bases and J 5 bases, leaving 15 bases between the germline ends. Looked up from germline, CDR1 is DFQATT and CDR2 is SNEGSKA (reference sequence). The length of the CDR3 is 13 residues. CDR3 coding DNA: TGCAGTGCTAAACCTTTACCTGACAACGAGCAGTACTTC. Translation: CSAKPLPDNEQYF.

This clonotype was found many times. The CDR3 nucleotides are TGCAGCCTTAGTCCAGCGGGGCTGAGCTCCTACAATGAGCAGTTCTTC. Protein: CSLSPAGLSSYNEQFF. The chain carries TRBV29-1 and TRBJ2-1; 7 bases map to TRBD2. The CDR3 spans 16 residues. V shed 8 bases, J shed 0 bases, and the junction held 13 bases outside the gene matches. Germline V CDR1 and CDR2: SQVTM, ANQGSEA.

Only a few counts were recorded for this clonotype. The chain combines TRBV6-1 with TRBJ2-7, with 8 bases that match TRBD1. The CDR3 loop spans 15 amino acids. V shed 2 bases and J 2 bases; nucleotides not matched to a gene: 5. CDR1 is MNHNS and CDR2 is SASEGT in the germline V gene. The CDR3 sequence is CASSELGQGPYEQYF. The CDR3 bases are TGTGCCAGCAGTGAACTCGGACAGGGACCCTACGAGCAGTACTTC.

CDR3 sequence: CASSEAVGGTQPQHF. DNA for the CDR3: TGTGCCAGCAGTGAAGCGGTGGGGGGCACTCAGCCCCAGCATTTT. The chain carries TRBV2 and TRBJ1-5; TRBD1 might be the D (6 bases). The CDR3 spans 15 residues. Germline CDR1 and CDR2: SNHLY and FYNNEI. Trimming left V 0 bases short and J 6 bases short, with 12 bases between.

To note about this clonotype: This may stem from a read error, because a much larger clone lies one nucleotide away. The chain carries TRBV20-1 and TRBJ2-1, with D unclear. Germline lookup yields CDR1 DFQATT and CDR2 SNEGSKA (reference sequence). The CDR3 is 13 amino acids. Trimming pared 3 bases from V and 10 bases from J, leaving 16 bases between. The CDR3 DNA follows: TGCAGTGCTAGCGAAGGATCCTACTACGAGCAGTTCTTC. Its translation is CSASEGSYYEQFF.

The genes are TRBV12-3 or TRBV12-4 and TRBJ1-4; D perhaps matches TRBD1 (6 bases). CDR3 length: 13 amino acids. Trimming pared 6 bases from V and 8 bases from J, leaving 13 bases between. CDR3 residues: CASRTQGGEKLFF. The DNA for the CDR3 is TGTGCCAGCAGGACACAGGGAGGCGAAAAACTGTTTTTT.